This T cell receptor beta chain came from a study of CD8+ T cells in alopecia areata. At the level of the study: In an open-label trial, patients got 5 to 10 mg tofacitinib twice daily.

RNA, once extracted, was reverse transcribed into cDNA for use as the sequencing template. Some clones are missing from TCRdb's copy, which holds only in-frame ones; the method was immunoSEQ multiplex PCR. This table has more than 95,000 clones, more than 35% appearing once. Germline-derived CDR1 and CDR2 are SQVTM and ANQGSEA. This CDR3 is built from 13 residues. Trimming at V came to 2 bases and at J to 6 bases, leaving 3 bases not matched to a gene. Both CD4+ and CD8+ T cells were separated by sorting PBMCs. The sequenced sample was CD4+ T cells sorted from blood. This clonotype originated in a human donor with alopecia areata. The chain recombines TRBV29-1 with TRBJ1-5, with 8 bases aligning to TRBD1. CDR3 sequence (DNA): TGCAGCGTTGAACCTGGACAGGGTCAGCCCCAGCATTTT. Translating gives CSVEPGQGQPQHF.